These 20 T cell receptor beta chains were sequenced from one sample in a study of human T cells and chemical hapten exposure. Regarding time point: patch test 1, 2 weeks after DPC sensitization. Sample treatment: therapeutic diphenylcyclopropenone sensitization with weekly scalp DPC. TCRdb used MiXCR to reprocess the RACE reads, holding one entry per CDR3 protein. The sample carries some 350,000 distinct CDR3 sequences, around 7% recorded once. The sample consisted of whole blood, taken in connection with sensitization to the hapten diphenylcyclopropenone (DPC). The receptors were gathered from a woman younger than 30 with alopecia areata. Some clones in this sample may be carry-over from other donors' samples.

In this sample, this clonotype turned up a few times. V gene TRBV19 combines with J gene TRBJ2-1, with D possibly matching TRBD1 (6 bases). CDR3 length: 15 amino acids. Germline CDR1 LNHDA, CDR2 SQIVND (reference sequence). V was clipped by 7 bases and J by 7 bases, with 20 bases between them. CDR3 loop: CASTEGDPNWNEQFF. In DNA, the CDR3 is TGTGCCAGTACCGAGGGGGACCCAAACTGGAATGAGCAGTTCTTC.

Only a few counts were recorded for this clonotype. The rearrangement joins TRBV2 to TRBJ2-3, with 8 bases lining up with TRBD1. The V and J ends lost 4 bases and 0 bases, in that order; junction bases with no gene match: 12. Germline V gene sequence: CDR1 SNHLY, CDR2 FYNNEI. This CDR3 comprises 18 residues. CDR3 DNA sequence: TGTGCCAGCAGTGTCGTGCACGTGGGACAGGCGAGCACAGATACGCAGTATTTT. It codes for CASSVVHVGQASTDTQYF.

V gene TRBV6-5 combines with J gene TRBJ1-4; no clear D. This CDR3 spans 15 amino acids. Germline V gene lookup returns CDR1 MNHEY and CDR2 SVGAGI. V lost 2 bases to trimming and J lost 7 bases, with 14 bases between them. CDR3 coding DNA: TGTGCCAGCAGTTACATTGCCCGGGGTAGTGAAAAACTGTTTTTT. Amino acid sequence: CASSYIARGSEKLFF.

V and J are TRBV6-7 and TRBJ1-6; D possibly corresponds to TRBD1 (5 bases). TRBV6-7 is filed as an ORF, its function uncertain. Trimming took off 10 bases at V and 17 bases at J, with 21 bases between the two ends. This CDR3 has 12 residues. The CDR3 protein is CATSDKGSNVHF. For the CDR3, the DNA is TGTGCCACAAGCGATAAGGGGAGTAACGTCCACTTT.

The V gene is TRBV12-3 or TRBV12-4, the J gene TRBJ2-3; 10 bases are shared with TRBD2. V dropped 6 bases and J dropped 3; count of bases not matched to a gene: 6. The CDR3 consists of 15 residues. The CDR3 DNA reads as TGTGCCAGCAGCCTGACTAGCGGGCTAACAGATACGCAGTATTTT. Translated: CASSLTSGLTDTQYF.

CDR3 nucleotides: TGTGCCAGCAGTACCCAGCCGGGGCGCGGGGTCACAGATACGCAGTATTTT. Protein sequence: CASSTQPGRGVTDTQYF. The chain uses TRBV6-5 and TRBJ2-3, with D possibly TRBD2 on 6 matching bases. The CDR3 totals 17 residues. Looked up from germline, CDR1 is MNHEY and CDR2 is SVGAGI. The V and J ends lost 5 bases and 2 bases respectively, with 20 bases between them.

The chain combines TRBV6-2 or TRBV6-3 with TRBJ1-5; D is unresolved. Germline lookup yields CDR1 MNHEY and CDR2 SVGEGT. The CDR3 contains 15 residues. Trimming left V 2 bases short and J 5 bases short, with 13 bases between. Written as DNA, the CDR3 is TGTGCCAGCAGTTACGGTTCAGTTGGCGATCAGCCCCAGCATTTT. Its translation is CASSYGSVGDQPQHF.

This clonotype was observed at least ten times. V usage is TRBV23-1 and J usage is TRBJ2-6; D may be TRBD2 (6 bases). TRBV23-1 is an ORF, and what it does is uncertain. The CDR3 covers 16 residues. Between the trimmed V and J ends, which lost 4 bases and 4 bases, there was a span of 14 bases. The CDR3 loop is CASSPRRVCGANVLTF. The DNA of the CDR3 is TGCGCCAGCAGTCCTCGGAGGGTCTGCGGGGCCAACGTCCTGACTTTC.

In its sample, this clonotype was seen a few times. The chain is built from TRBV6-6 and TRBJ1-5; no firm D call. Germline V gene data show CDR1 as MNHNY and CDR2 as SVGAGI (reference sequence). The germline V and J ends were trimmed by 4 bases and 9 bases, with 10 bases remaining between them. The CDR3 contains 12 residues. This chain's CDR3 is CASSFKLPPQHF. The CDR3 coding sequence is TGTGCCAGCAGTTTCAAACTCCCGCCCCAGCATTTT.

The table lists this clonotype with a few counts. V is TRBV28 and J is TRBJ1-1; D is unresolved. Germline values: CDR1 MDHEN, CDR2 SYDVKM. Trimming stripped 6 bases from V and 11 bases from J, with 13 bases between. The CDR3 is made up of 11 amino acids. The CDR3 protein is CASRSGVGAFF. CDR3 sequence (DNA): TGTGCCAGCAGATCTGGCGTCGGGGCTTTCTTT. The complete variable domain, with remaining parts taken from reference TRBV28 and TRBJ1-1, reads DVKVTQSSRYLVKRTGEKVFLECVQDMDHENMFWYRQDPGLGLRLIYFSYDVKMKEKGDIPEGYSVSREKKERFSLILESASTNQTSMYLCASRSGVGAFFGQGTRLTVV.

V usage is TRBV6-2 or TRBV6-3 and J usage is TRBJ1-2, with D tentatively TRBD1 (6 bases). Germline-derived CDR1 and CDR2 are MNHEY and SVGEGT. The CDR3 extends over 13 amino acids. V was trimmed by 7 bases and J by 6 bases, leaving 15 bases between them. CDR3 in amino acids: CASTMDRSHGYTF. CDR3 DNA: TGTGCCAGCACTATGGACAGATCCCATGGCTACACCTTC.

This clonotype was picked up a small number of times. The V call is TRBV20-1, the J call TRBJ1-5; 7 nucleotides agree with TRBD1. The V and J ends lost 3 bases and 4 bases, in that order; junction bases with no gene match: 6. This CDR3 region has 14 residues. Germline CDR1 reads DFQATT; CDR2 reads SNEGSKA (reference sequence). Here the CDR3 DNA reads TGCAGTGCTAGCCACGGACAGGTTAATCAGCCCCAGCATTTT. This gives the protein CSASHGQVNQPQHF.

In this sample, this clonotype turned up many times. The chain links TRBV4-1 to TRBJ2-3; tentatively, D is TRBD1 or TRBD2 (5 bases each). This CDR3 comprises 14 residues. Trimming left V 3 bases short and J 3 bases short, with 10 bases between. The germline CDR1 and CDR2 sequences are MGHRA and YSYEKL. This chain's CDR3 is CASSQGPGTDTQYF. Here the CDR3 DNA reads TGCGCCAGCAGCCAGGGGCCGGGGACAGATACGCAGTATTTT.

The chain couples TRBV7-9 to TRBJ2-2; 8 bases are a match to TRBD1. In germline, CDR1 is SEHNR, CDR2 FQNEAQ (reference sequence). J gave up 4 bases and V 5 bases, and 6 bases lay outside the gene matches. The CDR3 extends over 15 amino acids. In DNA form, the CDR3 reads TGTGCCAGCAGCCCACGACAGGGGAGCACCGGGGAGCTGTTTTTT. Translated, it gives CASSPRQGSTGELFF.

V usage is TRBV24-1 and J usage is TRBJ1-1; 8 bases are a match to TRBD1. CDR1 and CDR2 from the germline V gene are KGHDR and SFDVKD. J lost 5 bases, V lost 2 bases, and 0 bases had no gene match. The CDR3 sequence is 13 residues long. CDR3 nucleotide sequence: TGTGCCACCAGTGATTACAGGGGGACTGAAGCTTTCTTT. It codes for CATSDYRGTEAFF.

This clonotype showed up just a few times. The CDR3 nucleotides are TGTGCCAGCAGCCACGCCGGGACTAGCGGGGGCTACGAGCAGTACTTC. Protein: CASSHAGTSGGYEQYF. The chain uses TRBV4-2 and TRBJ2-7; 14 nucleotides align to TRBD2. J lost 3 bases, V lost 3 bases, and 4 bases had no gene match. Germline CDR1 LGHNA, CDR2 YNFKEQ. There are 16 residues in the CDR3.

This clonotype was detected only a few times. The genes are TRBV5-1 and TRBJ1-6; D possibly corresponds to TRBD1 (6 bases). CDR1 and CDR2 from the germline V gene are SGHRS and YFSETQ. With 1 base removed from V and 5 bases from J, the gap between germline ends came to 13 bases. This CDR3 is 16 amino acids long. CDR3 coding DNA: TGCGCCAGCAGCTTGATAGGGGGGGCGAATAATTCACCCCTCCACTTT. Protein product: CASSLIGGANNSPLHF. Together with reference TRBV5-1 and TRBJ1-6, the CDR3 gives the full variable domain: KAGVTQTPRYLIKTRGQQVTLSCSPISGHRSVSWYQQTPGQGLQFLFEYFSETQRNKGNFPGRFSGRQFSNSRSEMNVSTLELGDSALYLCASSLIGGANNSPLHFGNGTRLTVT.

The rearrangement joins TRBV6-5 to TRBJ1-4, with D unresolved. CDR1 MNHEY and CDR2 SVGAGI come from the germline V gene. The CDR3 runs to 14 residues. Trimming cost V 0 bases and J 7 bases, with 9 bases left between them. This CDR3 reads CASSYSYESEKLFF. The CDR3 DNA reads as TGTGCCAGCAGTTACTCGTATGAATCTGAAAAACTGTTTTTT.

This clonotype was seen ten or more times. The rearrangement joins TRBV12-3 or TRBV12-4 to TRBJ2-1; 10 bases match TRBD1. This CDR3 is built from 15 residues. V was pared by 5 bases and J by 9 bases, with 10 bases of the junction left unmatched. DNA for the CDR3: TGTGCCAGCAGTGACCGGGACAGGGGTGGTTCTGAGCAGTTCTTC. Its translation is CASSDRDRGGSEQFF.

The rearrangement links TRBV12-3 or TRBV12-4 to TRBJ2-2; D uncertain. The CDR3 sequence is 11 residues long. V shed 6 bases and J shed 6 bases, with 5 bases lying between them. The CDR3 nucleotides read TGTGCCAGCAGCCCCGCCGGGGAGCTGTTTTTT. It specifies CASSPAGELFF.